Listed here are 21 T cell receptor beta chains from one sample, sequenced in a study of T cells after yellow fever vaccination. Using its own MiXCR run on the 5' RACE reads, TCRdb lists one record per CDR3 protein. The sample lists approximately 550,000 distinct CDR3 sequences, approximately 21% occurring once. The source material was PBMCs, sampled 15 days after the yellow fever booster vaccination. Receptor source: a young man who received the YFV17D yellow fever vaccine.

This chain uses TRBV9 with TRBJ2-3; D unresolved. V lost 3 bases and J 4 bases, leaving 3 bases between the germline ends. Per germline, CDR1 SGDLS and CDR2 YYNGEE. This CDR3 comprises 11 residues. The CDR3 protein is CASSDPDTQYF. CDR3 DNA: TGTGCCAGCAGCGATCCAGATACGCAGTATTTT.

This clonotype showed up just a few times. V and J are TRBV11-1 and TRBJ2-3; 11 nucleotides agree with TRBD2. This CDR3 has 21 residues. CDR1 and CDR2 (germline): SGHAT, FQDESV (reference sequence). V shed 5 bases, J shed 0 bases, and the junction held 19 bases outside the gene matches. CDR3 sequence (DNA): TGTGCCAGCAGCCTAGGGCCGACTAGCGGGACCTCCCGATCTAGCACAGATACGCAGTATTTT. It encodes CASSLGPTSGTSRSSTDTQYF. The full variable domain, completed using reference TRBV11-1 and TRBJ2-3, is EAEVAQSPRYKITEKSQAVAFWCDPISGHATLYWYRQILGQGPELLVQFQDESVVDDSQLPKDRFSAERLKGVDSTLKIQPAELGDSAMYLCASSLGPTSGTSRSSTDTQYFGPGTRLTVL.

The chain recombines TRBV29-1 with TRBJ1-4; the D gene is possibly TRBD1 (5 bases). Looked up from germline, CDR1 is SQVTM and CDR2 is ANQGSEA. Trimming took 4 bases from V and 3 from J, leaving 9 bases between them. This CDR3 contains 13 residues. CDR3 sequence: CSVVDRANEKLFF. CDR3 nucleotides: TGCAGCGTTGTCGACAGAGCTAATGAAAAACTGTTTTTT.

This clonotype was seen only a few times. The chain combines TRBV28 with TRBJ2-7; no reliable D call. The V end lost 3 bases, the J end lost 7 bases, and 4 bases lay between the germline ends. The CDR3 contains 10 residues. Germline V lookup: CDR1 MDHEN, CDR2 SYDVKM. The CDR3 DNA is TGTGCCAGCAGTTTGAGGGAGCAGTACTTC. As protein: CASSLREQYF.

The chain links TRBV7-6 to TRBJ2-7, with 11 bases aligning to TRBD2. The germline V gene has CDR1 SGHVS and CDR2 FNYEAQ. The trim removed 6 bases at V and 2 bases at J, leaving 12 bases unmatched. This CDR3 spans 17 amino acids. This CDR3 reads CASSVTSRSGRAYEQYF. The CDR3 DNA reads TGTGCCAGCAGTGTAACGTCCCGTAGCGGGAGGGCCTACGAGCAGTACTTC.

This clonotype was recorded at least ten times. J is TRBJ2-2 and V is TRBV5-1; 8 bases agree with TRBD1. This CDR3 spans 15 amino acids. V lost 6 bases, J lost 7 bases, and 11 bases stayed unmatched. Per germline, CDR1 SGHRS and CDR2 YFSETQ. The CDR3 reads CASTKGGQGHGELFF. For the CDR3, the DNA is TGCGCCAGCACTAAGGGAGGACAGGGCCACGGGGAGCTGTTTTTT.

CDR3 in amino acids: CASSYTGSSASYEQYF. CDR3 bases: TGTGCCAGCAGTTATACAGGTAGTAGCGCGTCCTACGAGCAGTACTTC. The V and J genes are TRBV6-5 and TRBJ2-7; D possibly matches TRBD1 or TRBD2 (5 bases each). The CDR3 covers 16 residues. Looked up from germline, CDR1 is MNHEY and CDR2 is SVGAGI. V was cut by 3 bases and J by 1 base, with 16 bases left in between.

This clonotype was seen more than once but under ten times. The CDR3 here is CASSLAGLAIYNEQFF. Here the CDR3 DNA reads TGTGCCAGCAGCTTAGCAGGACTAGCAATCTACAATGAGCAGTTCTTC. V usage is TRBV7-2 and J usage is TRBJ2-1, with TRBD2 matching 8 bases. There are 16 residues in the CDR3. V lost 0 bases and J lost 3; bases outside the gene matches: 4. Looked up from germline, CDR1 is SGHTA and CDR2 is FQGNSA. The complete variable domain, with remaining parts taken from reference TRBV7-2 and TRBJ2-1, reads GAGVSQSPSNKVTEKGKDVELRCDPISGHTALYWYRQSLGQGLEFLIYFQGNSAPDKSGLPSDRFSAERTGGSVSTLTIQRTQQEDSAVYLCASSLAGLAIYNEQFFGPGTRLTVL.

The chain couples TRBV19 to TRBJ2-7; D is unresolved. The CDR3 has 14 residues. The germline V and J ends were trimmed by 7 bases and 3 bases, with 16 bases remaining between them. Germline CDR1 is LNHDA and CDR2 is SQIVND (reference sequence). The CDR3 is CASKTEPQHYEQYF. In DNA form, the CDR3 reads TGTGCCAGTAAGACGGAGCCGCAACACTACGAGCAGTACTTC.

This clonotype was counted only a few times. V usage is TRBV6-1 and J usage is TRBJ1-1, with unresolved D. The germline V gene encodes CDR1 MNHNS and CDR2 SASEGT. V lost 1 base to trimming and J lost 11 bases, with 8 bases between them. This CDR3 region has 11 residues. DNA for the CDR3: TGTGCCAGCAGTGAAGTAGAGCGGGCTTTCTTT. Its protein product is CASSEVERAFF.

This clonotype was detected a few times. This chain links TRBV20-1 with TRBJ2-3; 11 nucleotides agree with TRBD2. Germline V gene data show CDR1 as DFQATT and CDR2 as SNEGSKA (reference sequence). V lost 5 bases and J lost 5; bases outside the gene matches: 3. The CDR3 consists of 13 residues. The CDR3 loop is CSAPTSGIDTQYF. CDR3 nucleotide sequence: TGCAGTGCTCCGACTAGCGGGATAGATACGCAGTATTTT.

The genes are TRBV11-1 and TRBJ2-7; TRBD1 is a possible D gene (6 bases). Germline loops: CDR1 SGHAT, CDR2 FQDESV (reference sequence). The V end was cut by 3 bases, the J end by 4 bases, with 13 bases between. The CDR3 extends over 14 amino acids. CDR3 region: CASSFLGDMYEQYF. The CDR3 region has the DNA TGTGCCAGCAGCTTTTTGGGGGACATGTACGAGCAGTACTTC. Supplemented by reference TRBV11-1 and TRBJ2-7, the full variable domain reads EAEVAQSPRYKITEKSQAVAFWCDPISGHATLYWYRQILGQGPELLVQFQDESVVDDSQLPKDRFSAERLKGVDSTLKIQPAELGDSAMYLCASSFLGDMYEQYFGPGTRLTVT.

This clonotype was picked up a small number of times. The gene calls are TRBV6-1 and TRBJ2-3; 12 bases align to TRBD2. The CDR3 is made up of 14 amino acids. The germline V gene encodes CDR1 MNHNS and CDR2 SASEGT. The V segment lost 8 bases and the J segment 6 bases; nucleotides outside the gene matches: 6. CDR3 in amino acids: CASYLAGGGDTQYF. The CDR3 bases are TGTGCCAGCTACCTAGCGGGAGGGGGGGATACGCAGTATTTT.

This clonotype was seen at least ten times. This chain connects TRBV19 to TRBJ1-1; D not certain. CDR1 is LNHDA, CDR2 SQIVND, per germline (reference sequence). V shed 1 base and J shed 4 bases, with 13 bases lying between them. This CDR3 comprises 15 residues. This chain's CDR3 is CASSIGGSRGTEAFF. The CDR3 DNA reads TGTGCCAGTAGTATAGGCGGCAGTCGAGGCACTGAAGCTTTCTTT.

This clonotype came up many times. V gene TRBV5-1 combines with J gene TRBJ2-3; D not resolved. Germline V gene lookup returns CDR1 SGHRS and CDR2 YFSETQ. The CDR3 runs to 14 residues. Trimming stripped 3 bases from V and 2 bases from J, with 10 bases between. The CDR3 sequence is CASSYGSTTDTQYF. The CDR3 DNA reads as TGCGCCAGCAGCTATGGGTCTACCACAGATACGCAGTATTTT.

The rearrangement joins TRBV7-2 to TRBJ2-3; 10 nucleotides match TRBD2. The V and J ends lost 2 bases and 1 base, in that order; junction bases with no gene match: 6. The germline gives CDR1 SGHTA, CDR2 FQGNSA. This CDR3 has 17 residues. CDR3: CASSLSPGTSGTDTQYF. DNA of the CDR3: TGTGCCAGCAGCTTAAGCCCCGGGACTAGCGGCACAGATACGCAGTATTTT.

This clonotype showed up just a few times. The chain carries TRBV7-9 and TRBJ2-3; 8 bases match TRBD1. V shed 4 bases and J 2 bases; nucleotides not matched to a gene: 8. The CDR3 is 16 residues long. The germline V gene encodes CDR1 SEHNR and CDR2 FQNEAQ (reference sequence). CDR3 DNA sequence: TGTGCCAGCAGCTCCCGGGACAGGATTCTCACAGATACGCAGTATTTT. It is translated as CASSSRDRILTDTQYF.

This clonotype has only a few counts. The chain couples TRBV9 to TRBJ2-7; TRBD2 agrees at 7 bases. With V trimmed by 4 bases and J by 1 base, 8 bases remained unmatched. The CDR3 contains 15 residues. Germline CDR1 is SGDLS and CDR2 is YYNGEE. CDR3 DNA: TGTGCCAGCAGCCCTGGGGGGGGTCCTTCCTACGAGCAGTACTTC. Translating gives CASSPGGGPSYEQYF.

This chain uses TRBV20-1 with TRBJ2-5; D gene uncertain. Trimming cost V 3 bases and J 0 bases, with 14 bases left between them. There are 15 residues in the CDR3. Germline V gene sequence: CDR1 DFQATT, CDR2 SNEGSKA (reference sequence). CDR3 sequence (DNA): TGCAGTGCTAGGACCCTGGGCGGATACCAAGAGACCCAGTACTTC. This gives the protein CSARTLGGYQETQYF.

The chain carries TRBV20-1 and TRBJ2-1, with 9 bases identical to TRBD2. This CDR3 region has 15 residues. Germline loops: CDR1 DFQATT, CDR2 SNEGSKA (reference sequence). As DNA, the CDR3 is TGCAGCGCGACTAGCGGAGGGGGCTCCTACAATGAGCAGTTCTTC. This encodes CSATSGGGSYNEQFF.

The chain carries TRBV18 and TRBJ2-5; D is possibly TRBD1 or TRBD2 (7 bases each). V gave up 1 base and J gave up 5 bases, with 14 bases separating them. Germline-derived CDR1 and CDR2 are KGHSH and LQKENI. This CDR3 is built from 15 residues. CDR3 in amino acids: CASSPRGTAGETQYF. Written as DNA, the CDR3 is TGTGCCAGCTCACCACGGGGGACAGCGGGGGAGACCCAGTACTTC.